Below are 14 T cell receptor beta chains sequenced from a single sample in a study of T cells after posttransplantation cyclophosphamide. Generated by immunoSEQ multiplex PCR, the TCRdb table keeps only in-frame clones and is missing some. This sample comprises some 13,000 clones, none seen once only. A marrow graft followed busulfan-fludarabine conditioning, with cyclophosphamide on days +3 and +4. The specimen comprised PBMCs, sampled after allogeneic stem cell transplant with posttransplant cyclophosphamide. These receptor sequences come from a female patient between 40 and 50 years old who received an allogeneic stem cell transplant from a related donor, was CMV-positive, and had acute GVHD only. The T cells may partly be graft donor cells.

Many counts were recorded for this clone. This chain links TRBV19 with TRBJ2-1, with 13 bases lining up with TRBD2. CDR1 LNHDA and CDR2 SQIVND come from the germline V gene (reference sequence). V lost 5 bases, J lost 2 bases, and 9 bases stayed unmatched. The CDR3 length is 18 residues. The chain's CDR3 is CASSLGTSGKGAYNEQFF. DNA of the CDR3: TGTGCCAGTAGTCTCGGGACTAGCGGGAAAGGTGCCTACAATGAGCAGTTCTTC.

Many counts were recorded for this clone. This chain connects TRBV18 to TRBJ1-2, with D maybe TRBD1 (5 bases). V dropped 5 bases and J dropped 4 bases, with 14 bases sitting between them. Germline CDR1 and CDR2: KGHSH and LQKENI. The CDR3 is 14 amino acids. The CDR3 DNA sequence: TGTGCCAGCTCATCAGGGCCTTGGGGCTATGGCTACACCTTC. It encodes CASSSGPWGYGYTF. Variable domain in full (rest from reference TRBV18 and TRBJ1-2): NAGVMQNPRHLVRRRGQEARLRCSPMKGHSHVYWYRQLPEEGLKFMVYLQKENIIDESGMPKERFSAEFPKEGPSILRIQQVVRGDSAAYFCASSSGPWGYGYTFGSGTRLTVV.

The rearrangement joins TRBV28 to TRBJ2-3, with 7 bases fitting TRBD2. There are 14 residues in the CDR3. Germline assignment: CDR1 MDHEN and CDR2 SYDVKM. Unmatched junction bases numbered 7, after V lost 4 bases and J lost 6 bases. CDR3 residues: CASSSRLASDTQYF. Here the CDR3 DNA reads TGTGCCAGCAGTTCAAGACTAGCTTCCGATACGCAGTATTTT.

There are many counts of this clone. J is TRBJ1-1 and V is TRBV29-1; D call uncertain. The V gene's germline CDR1 is SQVTM and CDR2 ANQGSEA. The V gene lost 7 bases and the J gene lost 3 bases, with 9 bases spanning the gap. The CDR3 is 11 residues long. This chain's CDR3 is CSGGEYTEAFF. The CDR3 DNA sequence: TGCAGCGGCGGGGAGTACACTGAAGCTTTCTTT.

This clone was seen many times. J is TRBJ2-1 and V is TRBV19; TRBD1 matches at 7 bases. The CDR3 consists of 16 residues. The ends lost 3 bases at V and 2 bases at J; junction bases unmatched: 7. The V gene's germline CDR1 is LNHDA and CDR2 SQIVND (reference sequence). The CDR3 DNA sequence: TGTGCCAGTAGTATTGGGGATAGGGGGCCCTACAATGAGCAGTTCTTC. Amino acids: CASSIGDRGPYNEQFF.

This clone was counted many times. The chain links TRBV4-1 to TRBJ2-5; the D is unclear. Germline CDR1 and CDR2: MGHRA and YSYEKL. V lost 2 bases to trimming and J lost 1 base, with 11 bases between them. This CDR3 is built from 15 residues. The CDR3 loop is CASSQIRQGQETQYF. CDR3 nucleotide sequence: TGCGCCAGCAGCCAAATCCGACAAGGCCAAGAGACCCAGTACTTC.

This clone was found many times. V gene TRBV11-3 combines with J gene TRBJ2-2; D may be TRBD1 (5 bases). The CDR3 sequence is 15 residues long. Between the trimmed V and J ends, which lost 5 bases and 6 bases, there was a span of 16 bases. The V gene's germline CDR1 is SGHNT and CDR2 YENEEA. The CDR3 region is CASSLNLIGAGELFF. In DNA form, the CDR3 reads TGTGCCAGCAGCCTCAATTTAATAGGGGCCGGGGAGCTGTTTTTT.

This clone was recorded many times. The chain carries TRBV7-9 and TRBJ2-5; possibly TRBD1 for D (5 bases). CDR1 is SEHNR and CDR2 is FQNEAQ in the germline V gene (reference sequence). This CDR3 is 14 amino acids long. V was cut by 5 bases and J by 5 bases, with 15 bases left in between. The CDR3 here is CASSEQRGLETQYF. The CDR3 DNA reads TGTGCCAGCAGCGAACAAAGGGGATTGGAGACCCAGTACTTC.

This clone was counted at least ten times. The chain links TRBV6-6 to TRBJ2-4; D call uncertain. The CDR3 has 12 residues. Trimming left V 10 bases short and J 0 bases short, with 7 bases between. Looked up from germline, CDR1 is MNHNY and CDR2 is SVGAGI (reference sequence). The CDR3 region is CATEVAKNIQYF. The CDR3 DNA reads as TGTGCCACCGAGGTAGCCAAAAACATTCAGTACTTC.

This clone was recorded many times. This chain links TRBV7-9 with TRBJ2-1; 8 nucleotides line up with TRBD2. The CDR3 is 16 residues long. Germline-derived CDR1 and CDR2 are SEHNR and FQNEAQ (reference sequence). V was clipped by 5 bases and J by 4 bases; unmatched bases: 10. The CDR3: CASSTDSGTPYNEQFF. The DNA for the CDR3 is TGTGCCAGCAGCACCGATAGCGGGACCCCTTACAATGAGCAGTTCTTC.

There are many counts of this clone. This sequence joins TRBV19 and TRBJ1-4; D remains unclear. The germline V gene has CDR1 LNHDA and CDR2 SQIVND (reference sequence). This CDR3 region has 14 residues. V was clipped by 7 bases and J by 8 bases, with 17 bases between them. CDR3 nucleotide sequence: TGTGCCAGTACCTCTGCGTTGGGCGGGGAAAAACTGTTTTTT. It is translated as CASTSALGGEKLFF.

This clone was recorded at least ten times. V gene TRBV4-3 combines with J gene TRBJ1-4; D is unclear. Looked up from germline, CDR1 is LGHNA and CDR2 is YSLEER. The CDR3 is made up of 14 amino acids. V lost 0 bases to trimming and J lost 14 bases, with 16 bases between them. CDR3 nucleotides: TGCGCCAGCAGCCAAGATTGGGCCCAGAAATATCTGTTTTTT. Translation: CASSQDWAQKYLFF.

This clone was detected many times. This chain uses TRBV10-3 with TRBJ1-2, with a tentative D call TRBD1 (6 bases). CDR1 is ENHRY, CDR2 SYGVKD, per germline. The CDR3 runs to 14 residues. Trimming removed 3 bases at V and 3 bases at J, with 11 bases between. CDR3 nucleotides: TGTGCCATCAGTGAAGACAGGTGGGACTATGGCTACACCTTC. Translated: CAISEDRWDYGYTF.

This clone was recorded many times. The chain links TRBV4-2 to TRBJ2-2; weak D call: TRBD1 (6 bases). Germline CDR1 is LGHNA and CDR2 is YNFKEQ. V dropped 1 base and J dropped 6 bases, with 6 bases sitting between them. CDR3 length: 13 residues. The CDR3 here is CASSQGQAGELFF. In nucleotides, the CDR3 is TGTGCCAGCAGCCAAGGACAGGCCGGGGAGCTGTTTTTT.